This T cell receptor (beta chain) was documented in a study of regulatory T cells in long-lasting Graves disease. General study results and limits: Between persistent patients, 2,500 to 3,500 public clonotypes were shared, exceeding the 966 shared between new patients. Favored usage of TRBV28, TRBJ1-2 and TRBJ2-5 was recorded in persistent disease.

This CDR3 spans 13 amino acids. Germline-derived CDR1 and CDR2 are SQVTM and ANQGSEA. Germline trimming cut 1 base from V and 1 base from J; bases unmatched to any gene: 0. Remarks on this clonotype: Its target is unknown.

The sample's time point: persistent/refractory GD, antithyroid drugs over 5 years with positive TRAb. Researchers made the TCR library from RNA that was extracted from PBMCs. Assembly of TCR beta libraries relied on iRepertoire HTBI primers together with Arm-PCR of CDR3 regions. Source study methods: Among the samples, around 61 TRBV and 14 TRBJ segments were identified. TCRdb independently ran MiXCR on the multiplex PCR reads; one entry per CDR3 protein. What appears here as the V and J calls and clone size reflects TCRdb's work, not the paper's. The sample lists about 460,000 distinct CDR3 sequences, roughly 22% occurring once.

Sequenced material: peripheral blood mononuclear cells (PBMCs), taken when the disease was refractory, from a patient treated with antithyroid drugs. V is TRBV29-1 and J is TRBJ1-1, with 7 bases lining up with TRBD1. The TCR originated in a female donor with Graves disease. This CDR3 reads CSVEGDRNTEAFF. In DNA, the CDR3 is TGCAGCGTTGAAGGGGACAGGAACACTGAAGCTTTCTTT.